What follows is one T cell receptor (beta chain) and its context. Its antigen is unknown. Sequence at one end of the junction differs from germline and may be a read error. This sample is part of a study of siplizumab effects on memory and regulatory T cells. The study, taken as a whole, reports: About 80-96% of proliferating CD4+ or CD8+ clones had no assignable naive or memory phenotype. The authors mapped only a minor fraction of alloreactive clones to unstimulated subsets. Among sequences traceable to unstimulated CD4+ memory cells, alloreactive ones were significantly reduced by siplizumab.

Assay used: immunoSEQ multiplex PCR; TCRdb lists only in-frame clones, some missing. The repertoire holds about 94,000 clones, with 94% as singletons. The CDR3 consists of 13 residues. From germline, CDR1 is SGHAT and CDR2 FQDESV (reference sequence). This receptor was identified in a human donor in good health. Sequenced material: non-Treg CD4+ T cells sorted from blood. The chain employs TRBV11-1 and TRBJ2-5; 11 bases align to TRBD2. The CDR3 spells CASSLGLAAPKHF. CDR3 nucleotides: TGTGCCAGCAGCTTGGGACTAGCGGCCCCCAAGCACTTC.